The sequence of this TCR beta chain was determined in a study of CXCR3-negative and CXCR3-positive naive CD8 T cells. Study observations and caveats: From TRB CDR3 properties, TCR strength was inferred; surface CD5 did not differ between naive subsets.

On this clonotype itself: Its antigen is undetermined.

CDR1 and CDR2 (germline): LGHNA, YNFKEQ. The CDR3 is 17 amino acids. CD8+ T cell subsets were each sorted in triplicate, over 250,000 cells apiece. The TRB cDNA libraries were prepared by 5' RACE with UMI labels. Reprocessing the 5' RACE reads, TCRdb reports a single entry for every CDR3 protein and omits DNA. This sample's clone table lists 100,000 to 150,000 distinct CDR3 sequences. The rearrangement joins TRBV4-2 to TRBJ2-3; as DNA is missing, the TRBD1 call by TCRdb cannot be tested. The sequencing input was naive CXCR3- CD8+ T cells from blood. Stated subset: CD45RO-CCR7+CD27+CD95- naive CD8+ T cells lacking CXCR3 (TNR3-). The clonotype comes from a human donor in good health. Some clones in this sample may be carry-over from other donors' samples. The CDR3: CASSQALAGDDTDTQYF.